Presented here are 16 T cell receptor beta chains from one specimen sequenced in a study of CD8 T cells in ankylosing spondylitis. No antigen has been assigned to these receptors. Study-level points and caveats: Blood from ankylosing spondylitis patients appeared to carry a characteristic roughly eight-variant TCR beta motif.

MiXCR, run by TCRdb on the 5' RACE reads, gives a single entry per CDR3 protein. Found here are 700,000 to 1,000,000 distinct CDR3 sequences, 12% of them singletons; the top ten hold 0.45% to 0.6%. The sample taken for sequencing was blood, either unsorted or a sorted T cell fraction (not recorded which). The receptors derive from a male donor with ankylosing spondylitis.

The chain combines TRBV29-1 with TRBJ1-1; 7 bases are a match to TRBD1. CDR3 length equals 13 residues. Germline V gene data show CDR1 as SQVTM and CDR2 as ANQGSEA. V dropped 7 bases and J dropped 0; count of bases not matched to a gene: 5. In nucleotides, the CDR3 is TGCAGCGGGACAGGTCGGATGAACACTGAAGCTTTCTTT. Its protein is CSGTGRMNTEAFF.

This clonotype was seen a few times. The chain joins TRBV6-1 to TRBJ1-3, with D perhaps TRBD1 (5 bases). The germline V gene encodes CDR1 MNHNS and CDR2 SASEGT. V was pared by 6 bases and J by 1 base, with 10 bases between. CDR3 length equals 14 residues. The CDR3 bases are TGTGCCAGCAGGGGGCGGTTGTCTGGAAACACCATATATTTT. It is translated as CASRGRLSGNTIYF.

The genes are TRBV5-1 and TRBJ2-2, with TRBD1 identical over 9 bases. The CDR3 runs 15 residues. Germline V CDR1 and CDR2: SGHRS, YFSETQ. V lost 6 bases, J lost 3 bases, and 6 bases stayed unmatched. CDR3 region: CASTDRGRDTGELFF. The CDR3 DNA reads TGCGCCAGCACCGACAGGGGGAGAGACACCGGGGAGCTGTTTTTT.

The chain recombines TRBV11-2 with TRBJ2-1; 8 bases are a match to TRBD1. The V gene end was trimmed by 5 bases and the J gene end by 3 bases; junction bases not matched to a gene: 15. CDR3 size: 18 residues. Germline V CDR1 and CDR2: SGHAT, FQNNGV. The CDR3 loop reads CASSPLLTGERYYNEQFF. The CDR3 bases are TGTGCCAGCAGCCCCCTCTTGACAGGGGAACGCTACTACAATGAGCAGTTCTTC.

Details on this clonotype: A much larger clonotype is one base distant, so this may be a read error. The chain carries TRBV29-1 and TRBJ2-2; TRBD2 aligns across 9 bases. The CDR3 totals 16 residues. V was clipped by 7 bases and J by 1 base; unmatched bases: 10. CDR1 is SQVTM and CDR2 is ANQGSEA in the germline V gene. The CDR3 DNA reads as TGCAGCGGGCGGACTAGCGAGGCGGTGAACACCGGGGAGCTGTTTTTT. Translated, it gives CSGRTSEAVNTGELFF.

The V gene is TRBV20-1, the J gene TRBJ1-4, with 8 nucleotides matching TRBD1. In germline, CDR1 is DFQATT, CDR2 SNEGSKA (reference sequence). There are 13 residues in the CDR3. V shed 4 bases and J 7 bases; nucleotides not matched to a gene: 5. CDR3 sequence (DNA): TGCAGTGCTACTGGACAGGGAGGTGAAAAACTGTTTTTT. Encoded protein: CSATGQGGEKLFF.

The chain couples TRBV20-1 to TRBJ1-5; 7 nucleotides line up with TRBD1. CDR3 size: 19 residues. The germline gives CDR1 DFQATT, CDR2 SNEGSKA (reference sequence). With 6 bases clipped from V and 5 bases from J, the junction kept 25 bases outside the gene matches. Here the CDR3 reads CSAGGALDRRGVRDQPQHF. CDR3 coding DNA: TGCAGTGCCGGAGGGGCCTTGGACAGGCGAGGAGTTCGGGATCAGCCCCAGCATTTT.

This clonotype has at least ten counts. The V call is TRBV5-6, the J call TRBJ1-2, with unresolved D. In germline, CDR1 is SGHDT, CDR2 YYEEEE. The V gene lost 0 bases and the J gene lost 3 bases, with 12 bases spanning the gap. The CDR3 runs to 15 residues. The CDR3 spells CASSLESYEDYGYTF. The CDR3 DNA sequence: TGTGCCAGCAGCTTGGAATCCTATGAGGACTATGGCTACACCTTC.

The rearrangement uses TRBV2 and TRBJ2-2, with D uncertain. The CDR3 extends over 16 amino acids. Germline-derived CDR1 and CDR2 are SNHLY and FYNNEI. Trimming shortened V by 6 bases and J by 0 bases, and 14 bases separated the two germline ends. In DNA, the CDR3 is TGTGCCAGCAGGCCCTTTTACATAGCGAACACCGGGGAGCTGTTTTTT. Translation gives CASRPFYIANTGELFF.

The chain is built from TRBV9 and TRBJ2-7; tentative D call: TRBD2 (6 bases). V was trimmed by 3 bases and J by 6 bases, leaving 13 bases between them. CDR3 length equals 13 residues. Germline CDR1 reads SGDLS; CDR2 reads YYNGEE. CDR3 region: CASSGKLAREQYF. The CDR3 bases are TGTGCCAGCAGCGGAAAACTAGCTCGCGAGCAGTACTTC.

There are a few counts of this clonotype. The V and J genes are TRBV4-3 and TRBJ1-2, with D possibly being TRBD1 (5 bases). CDR1 and CDR2 (germline): LGHNA, YSLEER. This CDR3 spans 17 amino acids. V shed 4 bases and J shed 4 bases, with 22 bases lying between them. The CDR3 DNA is TGCGCCAGCAGCCCAAGGGGCTGGTCGGATCCGCCCTATGGCTACACCTTC. Its protein product is CASSPRGWSDPPYGYTF.

In the case of this clonotype: A much larger clonotype is one base distant, so this may be a read error. The V and J genes are TRBV4-3 and TRBJ2-4; perhaps TRBD1 as D (6 bases). This CDR3 comprises 14 residues. Germline V CDR1 and CDR2: LGHNA, YSLEER. The chain's CDR3 is CASSQDLTGYIQSF. The DNA of the CDR3 is TGCGCCAGCAGCCAAGACTTGACAGGCTACATTCAGTCCTTC.

This clonotype has just a few counts. This rearrangement joins TRBV6-1 to TRBJ1-4, with unresolved D. V was shortened by 6 bases and J by 5 bases, with 19 bases between the two germline ends. The CDR3 is made up of 16 amino acids. Germline V lookup: CDR1 MNHNS, CDR2 SASEGT. In DNA form, the CDR3 reads TGTGCCAGCAGCACCCACCCGGCCAGAAGAAATGAAAAACTGTTTTTT. It is translated as CASSTHPARRNEKLFF.

The V call is TRBV6-5, the J call TRBJ2-7; a possible D gene is TRBD1 (5 bases). The CDR3 has 17 amino acids. V lost 3 bases to trimming and J lost 2 bases, with 20 bases between them. Germline V gives CDR1 MNHEY, CDR2 SVGAGI. CDR3 bases: TGTGCCAGCAGTTATCGATGGCGGCAGGGTACCACCTACGAGCAGTACTTC. This codes for CASSYRWRQGTTYEQYF.

The table lists this clonotype with a few counts. The V gene is TRBV20-1, the J gene TRBJ1-5, with D perhaps TRBD1 (5 bases). The CDR3 length is 13 residues. Trimming took 3 bases from V and 7 from J, leaving 13 bases between them. CDR1 DFQATT and CDR2 SNEGSKA come from the germline V gene (reference sequence). The CDR3 loop is CSASKGVGQPQHF. Here the CDR3 DNA reads TGCAGTGCTAGTAAAGGGGTAGGACAGCCCCAGCATTTT.

The CDR3 loop is CAGVRGGSGANVLTF. The CDR3 DNA follows: TGTGCCGGCGTTAGGGGGGGCTCTGGGGCCAACGTCCTGACTTTC. J is TRBJ2-6 and V is TRBV6-5, with D tentatively TRBD2 (7 bases). The CDR3 runs 15 residues. The V end lost 11 bases, the J end lost 0 bases, and 14 bases lay between the germline ends. The germline V gene encodes CDR1 MNHEY and CDR2 SVGAGI.